Below are 28 T cell receptor beta chains sequenced from a single sample in a study of cytomegalovirus exposure and HLA in healthy donors. A multiplex PCR was run with 60 Vbeta primers and 13 Jbeta primers. Only in-frame clones appear in the TCRdb table, and some are missing; sequencing was by immunoSEQ multiplex PCR. Its table lists about 75,000 clones. The material sequenced was PBMCs. Every receptor here comes from a young man in good health and CMV-seropositive.

The chain links TRBV28 to TRBJ2-7; D call uncertain. V was pared by 3 bases and J by 3 bases, with 12 bases between. CDR3 length: 14 amino acids. CDR1 and CDR2 from the germline V gene are MDHEN and SYDVKM. CDR3 nucleotide sequence: TGTGCCAGCAGTTTGAACAGACCCTACTACGAGCAGTACTTC. Its translation: CASSLNRPYYEQYF. The entire variable domain, with the rest obtained from reference TRBV28 and TRBJ2-7, is as follows: DVKVTQSSRYLVKRTGEKVFLECVQDMDHENMFWYRQDPGLGLRLIYFSYDVKMKEKGDIPEGYSVSREKKERFSLILESASTNQTSMYLCASSLNRPYYEQYFGPGTRLTVT.

The gene calls are TRBV9 and TRBJ2-3, with 8 bases fitting TRBD1. Germline V gives CDR1 SGDLS, CDR2 YYNGEE. V dropped 0 bases and J dropped 4; count of bases not matched to a gene: 7. The CDR3 loop spans 16 amino acids. CDR3 in DNA: TGTGCCAGCAGCGTAGATCGGACAGGGTCACCAGATACGCAGTATTTT. It specifies CASSVDRTGSPDTQYF.

V is TRBV10-3 and J is TRBJ1-5; D uncertain. Germline-derived CDR1 and CDR2 are ENHRY and SYGVKD. The CDR3 consists of 15 residues. Trimming pared 6 bases from V and 2 bases from J, leaving 14 bases between. DNA for the CDR3: TGTGCCATCAGATCTGGGTTGGAGGGCAATCAGCCCCAGCATTTT. Translation gives CAIRSGLEGNQPQHF.

The V gene is TRBV21-1, the J gene TRBJ1-4; the table gives TRBD1 as D, unverified against the DNA. TRBV21-1 is annotated as a pseudogene. The CDR3 is 17 residues long. The CDR3 sequence: CASSTLGQGAANEKLFF. CDR3 DNA sequence: TGTGCCAGCAGCACCTTAGGACAGGGGGCGGCTAATGAAAAACTGTTTTTT.

This chain joins TRBV7-2 and TRBJ2-3, with 10 positions matching TRBD2. With V trimmed by 5 bases and J by 5 bases, 7 bases remained unmatched. This CDR3 has 15 residues. Looked up from germline, CDR1 is SGHTA and CDR2 is FQGNSA. CDR3 nucleotide sequence: TGTGCCAGCAGCCAATGGGGACTAGCGCAAGATACGCAGTATTTT. It is translated as CASSQWGLAQDTQYF.

The V call is TRBV27, the J call TRBJ2-7; D perhaps matches TRBD1 (6 bases). In germline, CDR1 is MNHEY, CDR2 SMNVEV (reference sequence). The V end lost 3 bases, the J end lost 7 bases, and 16 bases lay between the germline ends. The CDR3 consists of 14 residues. CDR3 sequence (DNA): TGTGCCAGCAGTTTTGAGGCAGGGGCTCGAGAGCAGTACTTC. Protein: CASSFEAGAREQYF.

The CDR3 bases are TGCGCCACTACTAGCGGCCCGAACACCGGGGAGCTGTTTTTT. Protein sequence: CATTSGPNTGELFF. V usage is TRBV4-1 and J usage is TRBJ2-2; 8 nucleotides line up with TRBD2. The CDR3 sequence is 14 residues long. Germline V CDR1 and CDR2: MGHRA, YSYEKL. After removal of 10 bases from V and 0 bases from J, the junction contained 4 bases not matched to a gene.

The chain employs TRBV10-3 and TRBJ2-7; TRBD1 matches at 7 bases. Germline CDR1 ENHRY, CDR2 SYGVKD. The trim removed 5 bases at V and 3 bases at J, leaving 4 bases unmatched. CDR3 length equals 13 residues. The CDR3 nucleotides read TGTGCCATCAGTCGGGACAGCGACTACGAGCAGTACTTC. Its protein is CAISRDSDYEQYF.

The chain links TRBV9 to TRBJ2-3; perhaps TRBD2 as D (7 bases). V lost 5 bases, J lost 0 bases, and 22 bases lay in between. Germline CDR1 is SGDLS and CDR2 is YYNGEE. The CDR3 length is 18 residues. The CDR3 is CASSGRGTVDTSTDTQYF. Here the CDR3 DNA reads TGTGCCAGCAGTGGGAGGGGGACCGTAGATACTAGCACAGATACGCAGTATTTT.

J is TRBJ1-2 and V is TRBV6-5; TRBD1 is a possible D gene (5 bases). CDR1 MNHEY and CDR2 SVGAGI come from the germline V gene. V dropped 7 bases and J dropped 8 bases, with 17 bases sitting between them. CDR3 length: 13 residues. The DNA of the CDR3 is TGTGCCAGCAATCCTAGGGGTGTGGGGGGCTACACCTTC. Its protein is CASNPRGVGGYTF.

Turning to this clone: Other DNA sequences in the sample encode the same CDR3. V is TRBV5-1 and J is TRBJ2-3, with 8 positions matching TRBD1. Germline values: CDR1 SGHRS, CDR2 YFSETQ. The CDR3 sequence is 14 residues long. Trimming took 4 bases from V and 1 from J; bases not matched to a gene: 2. The chain's CDR3 is CASSPGQGTDTQYF. The CDR3 coding sequence is TGCGCCAGCAGCCCGGGACAGGGCACAGATACGCAGTATTTT.

The gene calls are TRBV5-1 and TRBJ1-1, with TRBD1 identical over 7 bases. Germline assignment: CDR1 SGHRS and CDR2 YFSETQ. Trimming removed 3 bases from V and 3 bases from J; junction bases left unmatched: 5. This CDR3 contains 14 residues. CDR3 nucleotide sequence: TGCGCCAGCAGCTGGGACAGTTATGACACTGAAGCTTTCTTT. Protein product: CASSWDSYDTEAFF.

The genes are TRBV6-1 and TRBJ1-6; TRBD1 matches at 9 bases. V was clipped by 6 bases and J by 8 bases; unmatched bases: 5. CDR1 is MNHNS, CDR2 SASEGT, per germline. This CDR3 is built from 14 residues. The CDR3 region has the DNA TGTGCCAGCAGGACCGGGACAGGGTATTCACCCCTCCACTTT. Amino acids: CASRTGTGYSPLHF.

J is TRBJ2-3 and V is TRBV7-9; D perhaps matches TRBD2 (5 bases). Germline CDR1 reads SEHNR; CDR2 reads FQNEAQ (reference sequence). V was shortened by 5 bases and J by 2 bases, with 14 bases between the two germline ends. The CDR3 consists of 15 residues. CDR3 nucleotides: TGTGCCAGCAGCCCCTCTGCGGACTTCACAGATACGCAGTATTTT. Translating gives CASSPSADFTDTQYF.

This rearrangement joins TRBV2 to TRBJ2-2, with D unclear. Trimming left V 6 bases short and J 0 bases short, with 8 bases between. The CDR3 consists of 14 residues. Germline V gives CDR1 SNHLY, CDR2 FYNNEI. CDR3 nucleotide sequence: TGTGCCAGCAGCCGAGCCCCGAACACCGGGGAGCTGTTTTTT. Residues: CASSRAPNTGELFF.

The chain joins TRBV10-2 to TRBJ1-2; D possibly corresponds to TRBD1 (6 bases). Germline assignment: CDR1 WSHSY and CDR2 SAAADI. The CDR3 extends over 14 amino acids. Trimming removed 8 bases from V and 5 bases from J, with 18 bases in between. DNA of the CDR3: TGCGCCAGCGGAGGCGAACAGGGATCTTATGGCTACACCTTC. Translation gives CASGGEQGSYGYTF.

The rearrangement links TRBV5-6 to TRBJ2-7, with a possible D match to TRBD2 (6 bases). This CDR3 comprises 13 residues. CDR1 SGHDT and CDR2 YYEEEE come from the germline V gene. Trimming removed 2 bases from V and 2 bases from J, with 8 bases in between. CDR3 residues: CASSLWGAYEQYF. As DNA, the CDR3 is TGTGCCAGCAGCTTATGGGGGGCCTACGAGCAGTACTTC.

CDR3: CASSPPTGLSTEAFF. Here the CDR3 DNA reads TGTGCCAGCAGCCCCCCGACAGGCTTGAGTACTGAAGCTTTCTTT. The chain recombines TRBV21-1 with TRBJ1-1; the D call TRBD1 from the table was never checked on the DNA. TRBV21-1 is noted as a pseudogene. The CDR3 is 15 amino acids.

The chain uses TRBV6-1 and TRBJ1-6; D gene ambiguous. Trimming took 8 bases from V and 0 from J, leaving 11 bases between them. The germline CDR1 and CDR2 sequences are MNHNS and SASEGT. The CDR3 extends over 15 amino acids. CDR3 sequence (DNA): TGTGCCAGCGTTGATCCCAGCTCCTATAATTCACCCCTCCACTTT. Amino acids: CASVDPSSYNSPLHF.

CDR3 coding DNA: TGTGCCAGCAGCCTGACAACATCAGATACGCAGTATTTT. As protein: CASSLTTSDTQYF. The rearrangement joins TRBV7-3 to TRBJ2-3; D is ambiguous. V was pared by 5 bases and J by 4 bases, with 10 bases between. Germline V lookup: CDR1 SGHTA, CDR2 FQGTGA. The CDR3 has 13 residues.

The chain combines TRBV6-1 with TRBJ1-1, with D hard to call. Trimming took off 6 bases at V and 1 base at J, with 9 bases between the two ends. Germline values: CDR1 MNHNS, CDR2 SASEGT. This CDR3 is 13 amino acids long. The CDR3 nucleotides are TGTGCCAGCAGCCTAGAGAGGAACACTGAAGCTTTCTTT. It translates to CASSLERNTEAFF.

The rearrangement uses TRBV7-8 and TRBJ1-1; D uncertain. The germline gives CDR1 SGHVS, CDR2 FQNEAQ. The CDR3 is 14 amino acids. The V end lost 6 bases, the J end lost 4 bases, and 15 bases lay between the germline ends. CDR3 in DNA: TGTGCCAGCAGAACGCAGGAAGCAGGCACTGAAGCTTTCTTT. Translated, it gives CASRTQEAGTEAFF. Complete variable domain (other parts from reference TRBV7-8 and TRBJ1-1): GAGVSQSPRYKVAKRGQDVALRCDPISGHVSLFWYQQALGQGPEFLTYFQNEAQLDKSGLPSDRFFAERPEGSVSTLKIQRTQQEDSAVYLCASRTQEAGTEAFFGQGTRLTVV.

This chain links TRBV19 with TRBJ2-7; D is perhaps TRBD2 (6 bases). Germline CDR1 is LNHDA and CDR2 is SQIVND (reference sequence). V was clipped by 6 bases and J by 1 base, with 19 bases between them. This CDR3 contains 16 residues. The CDR3 loop reads CASSFGGAPFSYEQYF. The CDR3 DNA reads as TGTGCCAGTAGCTTTGGCGGGGCCCCCTTTTCCTACGAGCAGTACTTC.

Turning to this clone: This sample also contains other DNA sequences that code for the same CDR3. V gene TRBV19 combines with J gene TRBJ1-1; D gene ambiguous. The germline CDR1 and CDR2 sequences are LNHDA and SQIVND (reference sequence). This CDR3 comprises 13 residues. Trimming stripped 6 bases from V and 0 bases from J, with 8 bases between. The CDR3 reads CASSSTVNTEAFF. The CDR3 nucleotides read TGTGCCAGTAGCAGTACAGTGAACACTGAAGCTTTCTTT. Using reference TRBV19 and TRBJ1-1 for the parts outside the CDR3, the full variable domain is DGGITQSPKYLFRKEGQNVTLSCEQNLNHDAMYWYRQDPGQGLRLIYYSQIVNDFQKGDIAEGYSVSREKKESFPLTVTSAQKNPTAFYLCASSSTVNTEAFFGQGTRLTVV.

The rearrangement joins TRBV5-1 to TRBJ2-7; 8 bases fit TRBD1. The ends lost 0 bases at V and 2 bases at J; junction bases unmatched: 4. The CDR3 contains 15 residues. Germline CDR1 is SGHRS and CDR2 is YFSETQ. CDR3 region: CASSLDGTGAYEQYF. As DNA, the CDR3 is TGCGCCAGCAGCTTGGACGGGACAGGTGCCTACGAGCAGTACTTC.

The chain is built from TRBV27 and TRBJ1-1; D gene uncertain. The germline V gene has CDR1 MNHEY and CDR2 SMNVEV (reference sequence). Trimming took off 2 bases at V and 4 bases at J, with 11 bases between the two ends. CDR3 size: 14 residues. The CDR3 nucleotides read TGTGCCAGCAGTTTACCGGGTCGCGGCACTGAAGCTTTCTTT. It is translated as CASSLPGRGTEAFF.

This sequence joins TRBV9 and TRBJ1-1; TRBD1 aligns across 9 bases. J gave up 6 bases and V 2 bases, and 8 bases lay outside the gene matches. Germline V CDR1 and CDR2: SGDLS, YYNGEE. The CDR3 is 15 residues long. This CDR3 reads CASSVLGQGEAEAFF. The CDR3 region has the DNA TGTGCCAGCAGCGTTCTGGGACAGGGTGAAGCTGAAGCTTTCTTT.

The chain recombines TRBV2 with TRBJ1-2; D is unresolved. There are 12 residues in the CDR3. V shed 7 bases and J shed 2 bases, with 8 bases lying between them. The germline V gene has CDR1 SNHLY and CDR2 FYNNEI. CDR3 nucleotide sequence: TGTGCCAGCACGAGGATCAACTATGGCTACACCTTC. It translates to CASTRINYGYTF.